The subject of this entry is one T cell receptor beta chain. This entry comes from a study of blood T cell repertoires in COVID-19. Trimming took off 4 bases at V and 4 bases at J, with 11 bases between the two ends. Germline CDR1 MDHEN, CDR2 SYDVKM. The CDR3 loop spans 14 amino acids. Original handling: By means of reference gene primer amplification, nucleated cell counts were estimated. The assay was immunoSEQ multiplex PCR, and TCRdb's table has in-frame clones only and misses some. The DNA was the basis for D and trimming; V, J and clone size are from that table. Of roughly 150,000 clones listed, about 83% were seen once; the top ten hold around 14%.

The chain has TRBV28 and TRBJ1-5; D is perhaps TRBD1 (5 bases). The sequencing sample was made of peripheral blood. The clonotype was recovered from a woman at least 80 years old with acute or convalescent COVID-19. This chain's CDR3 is CASSSTGINQPQHF. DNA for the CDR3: TGTGCCAGCAGTTCCACAGGTATTAATCAGCCCCAGCATTTT.